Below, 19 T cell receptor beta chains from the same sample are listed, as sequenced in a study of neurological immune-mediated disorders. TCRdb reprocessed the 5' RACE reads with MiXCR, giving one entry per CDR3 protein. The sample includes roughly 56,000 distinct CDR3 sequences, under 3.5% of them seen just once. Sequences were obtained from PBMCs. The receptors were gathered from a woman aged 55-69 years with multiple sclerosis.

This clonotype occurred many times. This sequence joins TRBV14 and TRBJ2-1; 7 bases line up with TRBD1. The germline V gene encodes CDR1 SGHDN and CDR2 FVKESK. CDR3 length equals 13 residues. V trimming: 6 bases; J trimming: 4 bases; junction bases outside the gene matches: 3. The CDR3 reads CASRNRGYNEQFF. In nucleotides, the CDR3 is TGTGCCAGCAGAAACAGGGGTTACAATGAGCAGTTCTTC. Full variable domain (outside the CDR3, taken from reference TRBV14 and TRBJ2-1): EAGVTQFPSHSVIEKGQTVTLRCDPISGHDNLYWYRRVMGKEIKFLLHFVKESKQDESGMPNNRFLAERTGGTYSTLKVQPAELEDSGVYFCASRNRGYNEQFFGPGTRLTVL.

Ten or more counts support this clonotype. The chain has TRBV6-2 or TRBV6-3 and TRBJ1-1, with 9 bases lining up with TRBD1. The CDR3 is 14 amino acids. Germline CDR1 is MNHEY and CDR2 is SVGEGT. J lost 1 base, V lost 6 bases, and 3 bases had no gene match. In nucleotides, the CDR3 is TGTGCCAGCAGACGGGACAGGGCGAACACTGAAGCTTTCTTT. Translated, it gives CASRRDRANTEAFF.

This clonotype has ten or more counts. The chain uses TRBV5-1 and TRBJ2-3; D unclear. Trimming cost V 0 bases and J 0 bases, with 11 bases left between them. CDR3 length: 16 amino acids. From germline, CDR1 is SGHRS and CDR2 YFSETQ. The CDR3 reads CASSLGLGRSTDTQYF. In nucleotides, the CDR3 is TGCGCCAGCAGCTTGGGCCTCGGGCGAAGCACAGATACGCAGTATTTT.

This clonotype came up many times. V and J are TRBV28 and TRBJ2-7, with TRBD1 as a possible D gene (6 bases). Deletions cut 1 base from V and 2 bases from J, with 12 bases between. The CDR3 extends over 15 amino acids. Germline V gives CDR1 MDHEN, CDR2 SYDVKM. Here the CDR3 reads CASSLSIGGTYEQYF. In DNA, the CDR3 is TGTGCCAGCAGTTTATCAATAGGGGGAACCTACGAGCAGTACTTC.

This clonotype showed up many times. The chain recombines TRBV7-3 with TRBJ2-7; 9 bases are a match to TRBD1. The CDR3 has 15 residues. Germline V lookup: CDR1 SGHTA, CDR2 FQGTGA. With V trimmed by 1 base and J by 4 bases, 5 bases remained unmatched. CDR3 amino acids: CASSLMPGQGYEQYF. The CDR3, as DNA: TGTGCCAGCAGCTTAATGCCGGGACAGGGTTACGAGCAGTACTTC.

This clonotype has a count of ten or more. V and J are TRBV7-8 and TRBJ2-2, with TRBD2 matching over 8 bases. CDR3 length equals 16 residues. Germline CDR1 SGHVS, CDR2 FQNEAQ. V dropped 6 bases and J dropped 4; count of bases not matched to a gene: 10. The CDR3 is CASSRSAGGATGELFF. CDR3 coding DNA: TGTGCCAGCAGTCGTTCGGCGGGAGGTGCCACCGGGGAGCTGTTTTTT.

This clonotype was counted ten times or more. CDR3 coding DNA: TGTGCCAGCAGTTCTCGGACTAGCGGGGATACGCAGTATTTT. Amino acid sequence: CASSSRTSGDTQYF. This chain uses TRBV28 with TRBJ2-3; 11 positions match TRBD2. V lost 4 bases, J lost 6 bases, and 3 bases stayed unmatched. This CDR3 contains 14 residues. Germline loops: CDR1 MDHEN, CDR2 SYDVKM.

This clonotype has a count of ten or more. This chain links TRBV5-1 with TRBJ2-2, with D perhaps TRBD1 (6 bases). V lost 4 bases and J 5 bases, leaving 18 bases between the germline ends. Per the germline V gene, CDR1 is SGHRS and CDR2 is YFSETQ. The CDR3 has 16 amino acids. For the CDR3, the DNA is TGCGCCAGCAGCGCCCGGACAGCGGCAACGACCGGGGAGCTGTTTTTT. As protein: CASSARTAATTGELFF.

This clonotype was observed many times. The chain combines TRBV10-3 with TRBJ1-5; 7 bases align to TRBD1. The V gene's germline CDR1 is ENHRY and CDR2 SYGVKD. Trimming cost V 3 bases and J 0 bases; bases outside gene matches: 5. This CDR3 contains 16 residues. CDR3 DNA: TGTGCCATCAGTGACCCAGGGGGGTATAGCAATCAGCCCCAGCATTTT. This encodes CAISDPGGYSNQPQHF.

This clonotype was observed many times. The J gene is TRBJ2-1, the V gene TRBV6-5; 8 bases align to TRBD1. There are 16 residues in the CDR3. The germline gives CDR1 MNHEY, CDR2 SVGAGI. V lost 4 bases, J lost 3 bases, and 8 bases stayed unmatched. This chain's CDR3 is CASSWLGTGDYNEQFF. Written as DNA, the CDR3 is TGTGCCAGCAGTTGGCTTGGGACAGGTGACTACAATGAGCAGTTCTTC.

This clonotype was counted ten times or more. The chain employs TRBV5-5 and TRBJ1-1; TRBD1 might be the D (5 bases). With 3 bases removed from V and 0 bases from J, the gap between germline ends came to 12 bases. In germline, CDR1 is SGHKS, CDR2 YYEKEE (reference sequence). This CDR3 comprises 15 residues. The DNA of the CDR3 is TGTGCCAGCAGCTCGGGGACGTCCCTGAACACTGAAGCTTTCTTT. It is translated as CASSSGTSLNTEAFF.

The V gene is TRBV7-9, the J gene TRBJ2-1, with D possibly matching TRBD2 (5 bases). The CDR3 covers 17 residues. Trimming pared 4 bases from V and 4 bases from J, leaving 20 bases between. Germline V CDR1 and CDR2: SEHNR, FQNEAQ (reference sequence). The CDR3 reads CASSSTQTSLVYNEQFF. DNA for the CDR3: TGTGCCAGCAGCTCCACACAAACTAGTCTGGTTTACAATGAGCAGTTCTTC.

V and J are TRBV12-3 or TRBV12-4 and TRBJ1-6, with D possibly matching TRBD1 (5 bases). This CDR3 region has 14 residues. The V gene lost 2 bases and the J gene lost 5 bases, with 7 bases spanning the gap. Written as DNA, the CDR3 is TGTGCCAGCAGTTTAAGGGGACATAATTCACCCCTCCACTTT. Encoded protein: CASSLRGHNSPLHF.

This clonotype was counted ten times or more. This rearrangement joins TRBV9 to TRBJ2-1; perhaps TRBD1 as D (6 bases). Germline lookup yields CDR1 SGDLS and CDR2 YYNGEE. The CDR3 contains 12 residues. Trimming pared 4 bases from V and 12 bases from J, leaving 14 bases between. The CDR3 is CASSPPGRGQFF. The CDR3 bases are TGTGCCAGCAGCCCCCCCGGCAGGGGGCAGTTCTTC.

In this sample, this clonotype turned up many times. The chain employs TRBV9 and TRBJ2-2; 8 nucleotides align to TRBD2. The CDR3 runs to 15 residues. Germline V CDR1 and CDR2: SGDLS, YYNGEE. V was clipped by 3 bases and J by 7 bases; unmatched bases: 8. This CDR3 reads CASSEDGGGRGELFF. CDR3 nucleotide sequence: TGTGCCAGCAGCGAGGACGGCGGGGGGCGCGGGGAGCTGTTTTTT.

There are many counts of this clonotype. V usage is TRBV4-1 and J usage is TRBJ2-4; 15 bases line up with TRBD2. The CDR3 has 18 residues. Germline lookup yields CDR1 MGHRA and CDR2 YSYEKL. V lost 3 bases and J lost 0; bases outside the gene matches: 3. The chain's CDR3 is CASSHGLAGGLAKNIQYF. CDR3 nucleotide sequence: TGCGCCAGCAGCCATGGACTAGCGGGAGGGCTAGCCAAAAACATTCAGTACTTC.

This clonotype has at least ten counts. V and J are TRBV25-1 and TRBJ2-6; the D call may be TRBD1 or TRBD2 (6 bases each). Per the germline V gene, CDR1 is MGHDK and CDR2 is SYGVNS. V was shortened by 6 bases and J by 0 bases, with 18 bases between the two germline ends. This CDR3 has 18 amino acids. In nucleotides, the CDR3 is TGTGCCAGCAGCCAGGGCGGGGCAGGGGACTCTGGGGCCAACGTCCTGACTTTC. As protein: CASSQGGAGDSGANVLTF.

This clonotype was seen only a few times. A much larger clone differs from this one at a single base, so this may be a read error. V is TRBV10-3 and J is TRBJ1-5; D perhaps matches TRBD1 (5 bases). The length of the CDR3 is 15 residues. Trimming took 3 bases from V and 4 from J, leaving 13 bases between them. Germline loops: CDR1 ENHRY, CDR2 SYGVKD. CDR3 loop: CAISDQGKTNQPQHF. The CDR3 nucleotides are TGTGCCATCAGTGACCAGGGAAAGACTAATCAGCCCCAGCATTTT.

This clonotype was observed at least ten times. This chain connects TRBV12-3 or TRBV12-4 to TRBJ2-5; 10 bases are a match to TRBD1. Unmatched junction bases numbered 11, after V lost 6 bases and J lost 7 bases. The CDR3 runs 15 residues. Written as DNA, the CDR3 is TGTGCCAGCAGCCCGACAGGGGGCGGATATGGGACCCAGTACTTC. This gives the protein CASSPTGGGYGTQYF.